This T cell receptor beta chain was identified in a study of siplizumab effects on memory and regulatory T cells (dated 2019 in TCRdb). Study-wide context: The study examined how the anti-CD2 antibody siplizumab affects alloreactive T-cell subsets in allogeneic mixed lymphocyte reactions built from human PBMCs. Results the study describes overall, beyond this receptor: The cumulative frequency of alloreactive sequences that could be traced back to unstimulated CD4+ memory T cells was significantly reduced by siplizumab. A naive or memory phenotype could not be assigned to roughly 75-95% of proliferating CD4+ or CD8+ clones. Greater diversity appeared to be present in unstimulated naive T cells than in memory T cells, and a substantial contribution to the alloresponse seemed to be made by naive cells. Among mappable alloreactive CD4+ clones, the Treg-derived fraction averaged approximately 72% with siplizumab versus 25% to 30% in control reactions. No functional confirmation was obtained for the suppressive function of proliferating Tregs from siplizumab cultures. Because sequences below about 10^-5 frequency were poorly captured, only a minor fraction of alloreactive clones could be mapped to unstimulated subsets.

The CDR3 goes from the cysteine to the phenylalanine over 14 residues. Left in the record is the CDR3 DNA by itself, 42 bases read in frame from the first base. The germline V end is reduced by 1 base and the J end by 9 bases; junction bases left unmatched: 5. The germline V gene (reference sequence) gives CDR1 as SGHAT and CDR2 as FQDESV. Sorted unstimulated T cells and proliferating T cells recovered from mixed lymphocyte reactions were subjected to TCRbeta CDR3 sequencing. Fresh whole blood from roughly nine HLA-typed healthy donors was used as the source from which PBMCs were isolated. The library was produced with the immunoSEQ multiplex PCR assay. The deep sequencing platform assayed around 95,000 TCR templates per sample. Genomic DNA extracted from sorted T cells was the material used for TCRbeta CDR3 sequencing. As for the original processing: The R programming language was used for the clonal analysis of the TCRbeta CDR3 data. Unstimulated samples were compared with post-reaction CFSE-low samples to define alloreactive CD4+ and CD8+ clones. Alloreactive CD4+ clones were assigned to regulatory or non-regulatory origin by matching sequences to sorted unstimulated Treg and non-Treg repertoires. Here the immuneACCESS table is served through TCRdb, limited to in-frame sequences with V and J called. Missing clones are a known gap in these copies; in checked studies unresolved V genes cover under half, and the rest lacks a known reason. That table gives V, J and clone size, and the DNA gave D and trimming. In this sample the table shows over 60,000 clones, around 90% of which occur a single time. The top ten hold approximately 28% of the sample.

Details on this clone: Its target antigen remains unknown. Base-call qualities are not available, and no considerably larger clone is one nucleotide away.

Specimen: CD8+ T cells sorted from blood. This clonotype originated in a human donor in good health. The V and J segments used are TRBV11-1 and TRBJ2-1, with 8 bases in between that match TRBD2. The sequence in DNA is TGTGCCAGCAGCTTAGTGAGCGGGGGTCTTGAGCAGTTCTTC. This is translated as CASSLVSGGLEQFF.